This TCR beta chain comes out of a study of blood T cell dynamics during melanoma immunotherapy (dated by TCRdb to 2020 to 2021). Notes on the research overall: Patients with metastatic melanoma were treated with first-line pembrolizumab or nivolumab plus ipilimumab as standard of care in the United Kingdom. To find early correlates of response, peripheral T cell receptor repertoires were profiled in metastatic melanoma patients before and after one cycle of checkpoint inhibitor therapy. The training cohort was made up of consecutive patients, while a further independent group of patients from the same centre was pooled to form an external validation set.

Every bulk PBMC sample had a fixed 350 ng of DNA loaded. TCR beta CDR3 sequences were amplified from genomic DNA with the immunoSEQ TCRb Assay kit following manufacturer instructions. The KAPA Library Quantification Kit for Illumina platforms was used to quantify pooled libraries by qPCR. Pooled libraries were sequenced on an Illumina NextSeq 500, clustered at roughly 0.55-1.1 pM. Per the authors' processing: The TCR data were analyzed using immunoSEQ ANALYZER and the R LymphoSeq package. A rearrangement efficiency score was calculated as productive divided by the sum of productive and non-productive CDR3 sequences. Clonality was assessed using the Gini coefficient and diversity using the Renyi index at alpha=1, with pairwise comparisons between timepoints within each patient. Clonal relatedness, based on an edit distance of 3, and repertoire similarity, based on the Bhattacharyya coefficient, were both computed in LymphoSeq. To classify response, a linear discriminant analysis based on week-3 changes in clonality and diversity was built with the R MASS and caret packages. TCRdb's version of the immuneACCESS table is confined to in-frame rearrangements and falls short of the full clone set. An unresolved V gene accounts for under half of the shortfall where checked; the remainder is of unknown origin. From that table come the V and J calls and clone size; the DNA was used to work out D and trimming. The table for this sample lists some 15,000 clones; 85% to 90% of them were counted only once. The leading ten clones occupy 6% of the sample.

Sequences MNHEY (CDR1) and SVGAGI (CDR2) are obtained from the germline V gene. Spanning cysteine to phenylalanine, the CDR3 consists of 14 amino acids. Only the CDR3 portion is preserved as DNA: 42 bases, with reading frame beginning at the first base. V loses 7 bases at its end and J loses 5 bases; junction bases beyond the gene matches: 10. Summary of the overall study and its limitations: Whether the T cell clones behind the repertoire changes were melanoma-specific or instead reflected general immune activation was something the study could not determine. The relatively small sample size was acknowledged as potentially limiting generalization of the results. A bifurcated reorganization of the PBMC repertoire at W3, with increased clonality or increased diversity, was observed in patients who later achieved disease control, unlike in progressors.

This clone has a handful of counts. Its antigen is unknown. No base quality values were provided; no much bigger clone lies one nucleotide off. What this sample's time point label stands for: pre-treatment baseline. Blood samples were taken before treatment (T0) and at week 3 (W3), following the first cycle of checkpoint blockade. Except for two patients with rapid clinical progression, response was assessed 12 weeks after the first infusion by RECIST 1.1; disease control meant complete response, partial response or stable disease. Patients were not eligible if they had prior systemic cancer treatment, concomitant immunosuppressant therapy or synchronous other active malignancies. To track both circulating cells and T cell turnover, TCR beta was sequenced from bulk PBMC as well as from plasma cell-free DNA. Lymphoprep and SepMate tubes were used to isolate PBMC from blood, and red cell lysis was then performed. QIAamp DNA Blood Mini kits were used to extract DNA from PBMC and sorted T cell subsets.

This specimen consisted of blood, obtained from a patient treated with checkpoint blockade. The TCR comes from a human donor with melanoma. Recombination linked TRBV6-5 to TRBJ1-1; 7 junctional bases match TRBD1. The nucleotide sequence reads TGTGCCAGCAAAAACCGACAGGGAGCAACTGAAGCTTTCTTT. Its product reads: CASKNRQGATEAFF.